Listed below are T cell receptor beta chains from one sample, sequenced in a study of CD8 T cells in ankylosing spondylitis. TCRdb reanalysed the 5' RACE reads using MiXCR and keeps one entry per CDR3 protein. Of 250,000 to 300,000 distinct CDR3 sequences listed, about 18% were seen once; the top ten hold roughly a third. The sequencing sample was made of blood, either unsorted or a sorted T cell fraction (not recorded which). These TCRs come from a male donor with ankylosing spondylitis or in good health (not recorded which). Both conserved end residues are part of each CDR3. A D gene is named only where the DNA matches it firmly.

V gene,J gene,D gene,CDR3 protein
TRBV19,TRBJ2-1,-,CASSMSLTYNEQFF
TRBV25-1,TRBJ2-1,-,CVSGGNNEQFF
TRBV29-1,TRBJ2-5,-,CSVDPLAGGYQETQYF
TRBV12-3/TRBV12-4,TRBJ2-1,TRBD2,CASNRYPGTSPLVGNEQFF
TRBV5-1,TRBJ2-7,TRBD1,CASSPGQASYEQYF
TRBV15,TRBJ2-3,-,CATSSPSTDTQYF
TRBV7-9,TRBJ1-5,-,CASSWTSDQPQHF
TRBV4-1,TRBJ2-7,TRBD1,CASSQVWTGTAYEQYF
TRBV10-3,TRBJ1-2,-,CAISGREDYGYTF
TRBV12-3/TRBV12-4,TRBJ2-7,-,CASRESSDPTYEQYF
TRBV4-1,TRBJ2-7,-,CASSSRDISYEQYF
TRBV4-1,TRBJ1-1,-,CASSQGPVNTEAFF
TRBV29-1,TRBJ2-3,TRBD1,CSAPDRERTDTQYF
TRBV7-2,TRBJ1-1,-,CASSLAPSPEAFF
TRBV4-2,TRBJ2-7,-,CASSHTLSSYEQYF
TRBV20-1,TRBJ2-2,-,CSARDRNTGELFF
TRBV6-5,TRBJ2-5,-,CASSYFGGGETQYF
TRBV7-9,TRBJ2-7,-,CASSQRDIPYEQYF
TRBV29-1,TRBJ2-1,TRBD2,CSYPDPGTSGYNEQFF
TRBV7-9,TRBJ2-1,-,CASSQTTEHSYNEQFF
TRBV27,TRBJ2-7,-,CASSYERNYEQYF
TRBV29-1,TRBJ1-3,-,CSVLGLSGNTIYF
TRBV28,TRBJ2-3,-,CASKEGVAGVDTDTQYF
TRBV4-2,TRBJ2-3,-,CASSLESGRDTQYF
TRBV4-1,TRBJ1-1,-,CASSQFVGSPEAFF
TRBV7-3,TRBJ2-2,-,CASSLPDLNTGELFF
TRBV4-1,TRBJ2-7,TRBD2,CASSRILAENYEQYF
TRBV6-6,TRBJ2-2,-,CASTGQGELFF
TRBV11-2,TRBJ2-5,-,CASSSQGGRLGASAQETQYF
TRBV9,TRBJ1-4,-,CASSVGWDISNEKLFF
TRBV29-1,TRBJ2-6,-,CSVGTGGSDGANVLTF
TRBV14,TRBJ2-1,TRBD2,CASSQHRASGNNEQFF
TRBV4-1,TRBJ2-7,-,CASSQISFGSENEQYF
TRBV6-5,TRBJ2-1,-,CASSYGGFPSGNEQFF
TRBV27,TRBJ2-1,-,CASPQPPPGTRYNEQFF
TRBV27,TRBJ2-7,-,CASSLGPGTYEQYF
TRBV6-5,TRBJ2-7,-,CASSYGADYEQYF
TRBV14,TRBJ2-1,-,CASSQALGVEQFF
TRBV29-1,TRBJ2-1,-,CSVEMGLSSYNEQFF
TRBV7-9,TRBJ2-1,-,CASSAGQHWGLHNEQFF
TRBV27,TRBJ2-5,-,CASSPLAGLRTQYF
TRBV12-3/TRBV12-4,TRBJ2-7,-,CASSLGGGKLDEQYF
TRBV27,TRBJ1-3,-,CASSPDWDPHSGNTIYF
TRBV7-2,TRBJ2-2,TRBD2,CASSLGRLAGDWTGELFF
TRBV7-9,TRBJ2-7,TRBD1,CASSTDRFYEQYF
TRBV5-6,TRBJ2-7,-,CASSRKLLEQYF
TRBV27,TRBJ1-1,-,CASSYGGALGTEAFF
TRBV12-3/TRBV12-4,TRBJ2-6,-,CASLVGGAGGEANVLTF